This T cell receptor (beta chain) was retrieved from a study of human T cells and chemical hapten exposure. TCRdb reanalysed the RACE reads using MiXCR and keeps one entry per CDR3 protein. The table has 85,000 to 95,000 distinct CDR3 sequences, around 10% seen once. This clonotype was seen only a few times. The CDR3 runs 14 residues. Looked up from germline, CDR1 is DFQATT and CDR2 is SNEGSKA (reference sequence). Trimming pared 1 base from V and 3 bases from J, leaving 13 bases between. Regarding time point: patch test 2, 6 weeks after DPC sensitization. The treatment was: therapeutic diphenylcyclopropenone sensitization with weekly scalp DPC.

The rearrangement joins TRBV20-1 to TRBJ2-7; weak D call: TRBD2 (5 bases). The sequence derives from a man in his forties or fifties with alopecia areata. Some clones in this sample may be carry-over from other donors' samples. The material was whole blood, obtained in connection with sensitization to the hapten diphenylcyclopropenone (DPC). The CDR3: CSARGRLNFYEQYF. The CDR3 nucleotides are TGCAGTGCTAGAGGGAGGCTCAACTTCTACGAGCAGTACTTC.